The clone carrying this T cell receptor beta chain was seen only a few times. Its target is unknown. Rearranged V-D-J TRB sequences were amplified with a mixed TRB-A/B primer pool. In TCRdb, the multiplex PCR reads were re-called with MiXCR into one record per CDR3 protein. This repertoire shows 1,200 or so distinct CDR3 sequences, about a fifth found once; its top ten account for about 60%. The template was genomic DNA from peripheral blood, not RNA. The sample originates from a study of T cell repertoires in aging, cancer and after chemotherapy. Regarding the study as a whole: No conclusions about immunological memory after chemotherapy can be drawn from the repertoire data. In each cancer cohort, median generation probability increased across chemotherapy, suggesting thymic output rebounded. Age-matched healthy donors had significantly more diverse, less clonal blood TCR repertoires than untreated cancer patients.

J gave up 2 bases and V 5 bases, and 3 bases lay outside the gene matches. The CDR3 runs to 15 residues. Germline lookup yields CDR1 MNHEY and CDR2 SVGAGI. This receptor was taken from a human donor with a solid tumor. The specimen sequenced was blood. The chain employs TRBV6-5 and TRBJ2-3, with 11 bases that match TRBD2. CDR3 sequence (DNA): TGTGCCAGCAGTCAACTAGCGGGAGACACAGATACGCAGTATTTT. Amino acid sequence: CASSQLAGDTDTQYF.